Listed here are 8 T cell receptor beta chains from one sample, sequenced in a study of T-cell memory formation after mild COVID-19. TCRdb passed the 5' RACE reads through MiXCR, listing each CDR3 protein once. The profile shows 300,000 to 400,000 distinct CDR3 sequences, roughly 13% of them singletons. The sample was PBMCs or a T cell subset sorted from them (not recorded which). The receptors were sampled from a man aged 18 to 29 who had mild COVID-19 (a few samples of this study predate the infection). Cell type and time point are not known.

This clonotype was found a few times. V is TRBV9 and J is TRBJ2-7; 12 bases agree with TRBD2. The V segment lost 2 bases and the J segment 3 bases; nucleotides outside the gene matches: 3. This CDR3 has 15 amino acids. Germline V CDR1 and CDR2: SGDLS, YYNGEE. The CDR3 sequence is CASSVSLAGGYEQYF. CDR3 nucleotide sequence: TGTGCCAGCAGCGTCTCACTAGCGGGGGGCTACGAGCAGTACTTC.

This clonotype was detected ten times or more. This sequence joins TRBV12-3 or TRBV12-4 and TRBJ1-4, with a tentative D call TRBD1 (6 bases). The CDR3 sequence is 14 residues long. V lost 6 bases and J 8 bases, leaving 16 bases between the germline ends. The CDR3 here is CASSSTTGNEKLFF. CDR3 coding DNA: TGTGCCAGCAGCTCTACTACAGGGAACGAAAAACTGTTTTTT.

CDR3 sequence reads: CASSSSSMNTEAFF. CDR3 nucleotide sequence: TGTGCCAGCAGCTCCTCTTCGATGAACACTGAAGCTTTCTTT. V gene TRBV7-3 combines with J gene TRBJ1-1, with D hard to call. With 4 bases removed from V and 0 bases from J, the gap between germline ends came to 9 bases. CDR3 length equals 14 residues. Germline CDR1 is SGHTA and CDR2 is FQGTGA. Complete variable domain (other parts from reference TRBV7-3 and TRBJ1-1): GAGVSQTPSNKVTEKGKYVELRCDPISGHTALYWYRQSLGQGPEFLIYFQGTGAADDSGLPNDRFFAVRPEGSVSTLKIQRTERGDSAVYLCASSSSSMNTEAFFGQGTRLTVV.

V is TRBV7-2 and J is TRBJ2-2, with a possible D match to TRBD1 (5 bases). In germline, CDR1 is SGHTA, CDR2 FQGNSA. V was cut by 5 bases and J by 4 bases, with 11 bases left in between. CDR3 length: 14 amino acids. The CDR3 DNA follows: TGTGCCAGCAGCCCCGGGCAGGGCACCGGGGAGCTGTTTTTT. It encodes CASSPGQGTGELFF.

The chain links TRBV3-1 to TRBJ1-1; TRBD1 matches 7 bases. The CDR3 has 15 residues. Germline CDR1 is LGHDT and CDR2 is YNNKEL (reference sequence). Losses at the gene ends were 4 bases for V and 6 bases for J; bases not matched to a gene: 11. The CDR3 sequence: CASSPRGQVGPEAFF. For the CDR3, the DNA is TGTGCCAGCAGCCCGAGGGGGCAAGTGGGCCCTGAAGCTTTCTTT.

This clonotype was detected only a few times. The chain joins TRBV11-2 to TRBJ2-1; TRBD1 agrees at 8 bases. Germline V gene lookup returns CDR1 SGHAT and CDR2 FQNNGV. V shed 5 bases and J 2 bases; nucleotides not matched to a gene: 5. The CDR3 extends over 15 amino acids. CDR3 sequence: CASSLRDRPYNEQFF. CDR3 in DNA: TGTGCCAGCAGCCTCCGGGACAGGCCCTACAATGAGCAGTTCTTC.

This clonotype has at least ten counts. The V and J genes are TRBV7-9 and TRBJ2-1; TRBD2 aligns across 9 bases. The length of the CDR3 is 15 residues. Looked up from germline, CDR1 is SEHNR and CDR2 is FQNEAQ (reference sequence). J lost 8 bases, V lost 5 bases, and 10 bases had no gene match. The CDR3 DNA reads TGTGCCAGCAGCCCCCCGGCTAGCGGGGCCGATGAGCAGTTCTTC. The encoded protein is CASSPPASGADEQFF.

The genes are TRBV5-1 and TRBJ2-5; TRBD2 aligns across 12 bases. The J segment lost 2 bases and the V segment lost 4 bases, leaving 3 bases of the junction unmatched. The CDR3 spans 15 residues. Germline-derived CDR1 and CDR2 are SGHRS and YFSETQ. CDR3 sequence: CASSRTSGVQETQYF. For the CDR3, the DNA is TGCGCCAGCAGCCGGACTAGCGGGGTACAAGAGACCCAGTACTTC. Full variable domain (remainder filled in from reference TRBV5-1 and TRBJ2-5): KAGVTQTPRYLIKTRGQQVTLSCSPISGHRSVSWYQQTPGQGLQFLFEYFSETQRNKGNFPGRFSGRQFSNSRSEMNVSTLELGDSALYLCASSRTSGVQETQYFGPGTRLLVL.